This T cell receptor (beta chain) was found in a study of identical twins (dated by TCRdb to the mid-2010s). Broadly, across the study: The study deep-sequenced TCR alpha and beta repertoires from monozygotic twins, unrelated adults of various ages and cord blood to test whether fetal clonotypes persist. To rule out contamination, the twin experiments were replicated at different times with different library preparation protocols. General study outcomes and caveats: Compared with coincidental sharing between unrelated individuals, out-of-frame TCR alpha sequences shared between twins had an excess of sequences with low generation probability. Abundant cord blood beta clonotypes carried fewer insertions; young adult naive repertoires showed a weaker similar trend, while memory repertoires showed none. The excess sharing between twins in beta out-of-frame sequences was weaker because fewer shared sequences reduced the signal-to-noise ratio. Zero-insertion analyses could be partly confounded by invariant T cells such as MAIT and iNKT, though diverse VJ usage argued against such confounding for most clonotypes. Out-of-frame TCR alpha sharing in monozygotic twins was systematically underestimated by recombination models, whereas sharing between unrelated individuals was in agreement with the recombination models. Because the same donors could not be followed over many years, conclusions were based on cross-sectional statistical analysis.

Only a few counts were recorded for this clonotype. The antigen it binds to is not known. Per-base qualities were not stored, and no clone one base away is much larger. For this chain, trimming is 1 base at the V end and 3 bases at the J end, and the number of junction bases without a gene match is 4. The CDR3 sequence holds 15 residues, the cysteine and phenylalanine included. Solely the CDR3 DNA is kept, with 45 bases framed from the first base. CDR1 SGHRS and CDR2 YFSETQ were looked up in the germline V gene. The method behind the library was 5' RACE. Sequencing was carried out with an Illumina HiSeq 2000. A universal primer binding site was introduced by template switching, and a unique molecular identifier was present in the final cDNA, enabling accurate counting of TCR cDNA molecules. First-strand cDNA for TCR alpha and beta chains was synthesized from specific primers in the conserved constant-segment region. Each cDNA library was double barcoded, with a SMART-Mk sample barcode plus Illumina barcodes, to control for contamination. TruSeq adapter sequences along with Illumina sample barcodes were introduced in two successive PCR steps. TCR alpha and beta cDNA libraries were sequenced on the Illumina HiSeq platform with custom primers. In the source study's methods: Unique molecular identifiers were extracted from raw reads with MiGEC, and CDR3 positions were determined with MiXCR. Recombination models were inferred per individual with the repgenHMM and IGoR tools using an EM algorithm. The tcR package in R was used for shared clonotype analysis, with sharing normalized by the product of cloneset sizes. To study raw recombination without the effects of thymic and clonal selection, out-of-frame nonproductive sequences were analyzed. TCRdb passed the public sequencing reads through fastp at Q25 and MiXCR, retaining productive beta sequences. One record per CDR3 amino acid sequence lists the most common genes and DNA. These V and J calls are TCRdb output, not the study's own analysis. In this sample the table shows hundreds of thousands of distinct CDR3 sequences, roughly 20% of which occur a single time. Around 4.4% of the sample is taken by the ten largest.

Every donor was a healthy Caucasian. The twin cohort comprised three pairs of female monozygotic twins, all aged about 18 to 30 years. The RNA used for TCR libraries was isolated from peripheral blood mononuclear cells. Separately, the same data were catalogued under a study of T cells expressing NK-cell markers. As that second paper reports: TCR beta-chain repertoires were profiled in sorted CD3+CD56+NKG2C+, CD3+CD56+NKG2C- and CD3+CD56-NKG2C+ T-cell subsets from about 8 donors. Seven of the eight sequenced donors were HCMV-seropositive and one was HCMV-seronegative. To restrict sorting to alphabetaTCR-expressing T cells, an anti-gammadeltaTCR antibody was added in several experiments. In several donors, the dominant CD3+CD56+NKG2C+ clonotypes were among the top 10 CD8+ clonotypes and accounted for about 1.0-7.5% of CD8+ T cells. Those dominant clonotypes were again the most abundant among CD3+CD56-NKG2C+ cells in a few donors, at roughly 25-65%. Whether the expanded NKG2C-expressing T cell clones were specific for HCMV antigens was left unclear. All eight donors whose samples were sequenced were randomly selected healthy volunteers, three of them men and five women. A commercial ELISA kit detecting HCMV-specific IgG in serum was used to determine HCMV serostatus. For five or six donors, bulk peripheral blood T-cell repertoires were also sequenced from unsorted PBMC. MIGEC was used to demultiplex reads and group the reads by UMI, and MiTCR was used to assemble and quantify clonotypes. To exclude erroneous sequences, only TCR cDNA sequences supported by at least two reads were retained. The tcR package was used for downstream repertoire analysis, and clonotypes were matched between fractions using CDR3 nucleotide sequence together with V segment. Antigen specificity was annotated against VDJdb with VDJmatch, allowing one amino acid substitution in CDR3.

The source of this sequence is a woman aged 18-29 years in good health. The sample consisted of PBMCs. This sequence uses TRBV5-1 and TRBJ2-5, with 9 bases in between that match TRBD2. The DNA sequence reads TGCGCCAGCAGCTTGTTGTCTAGCGGGGAAGAGACCCAGTACTTC. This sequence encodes CASSLLSSGEETQYF.